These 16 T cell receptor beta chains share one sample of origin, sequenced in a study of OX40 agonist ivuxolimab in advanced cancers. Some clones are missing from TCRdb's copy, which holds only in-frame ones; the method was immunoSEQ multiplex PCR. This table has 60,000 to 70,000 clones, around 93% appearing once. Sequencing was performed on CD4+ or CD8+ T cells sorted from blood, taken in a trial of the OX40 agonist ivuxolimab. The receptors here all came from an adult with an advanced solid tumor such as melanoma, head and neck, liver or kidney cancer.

The CDR3 sequence is CASRPTGGSSYEQYF. The CDR3 coding sequence is TGTGCCAGCAGGCCGACAGGGGGAAGCTCCTACGAGCAGTACTTC. The chain is built from TRBV6-5 and TRBJ2-7, with 9 bases matching TRBD1. Germline CDR1 MNHEY, CDR2 SVGAGI. The V and J ends lost 6 bases and 0 bases, in that order; junction bases with no gene match: 6. This CDR3 has 15 residues.

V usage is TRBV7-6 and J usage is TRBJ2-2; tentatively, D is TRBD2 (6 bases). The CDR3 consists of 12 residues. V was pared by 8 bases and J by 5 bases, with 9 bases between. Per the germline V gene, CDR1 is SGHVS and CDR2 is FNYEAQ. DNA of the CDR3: TGTGCCAGCTACGGAGGGACCGGGGAGCTGTTTTTT. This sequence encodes CASYGGTGELFF. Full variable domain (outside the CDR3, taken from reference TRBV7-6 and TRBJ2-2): GAGVSQSPRYKVTKRGQDVALRCDPISGHVSLYWYRQALGQGPEFLTYFNYEAQQDKSGLPNDRFSAERPEGSISTLTIQRTEQRDSAMYRCASYGGTGELFFGEGSRLTVL.

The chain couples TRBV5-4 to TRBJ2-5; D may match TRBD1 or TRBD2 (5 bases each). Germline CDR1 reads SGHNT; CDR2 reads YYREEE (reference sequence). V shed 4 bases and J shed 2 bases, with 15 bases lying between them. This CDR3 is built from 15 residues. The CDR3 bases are TGTGCCAGCAGCCATGAGGGACCGAAGCAAGAGACCCAGTACTTC. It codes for CASSHEGPKQETQYF.

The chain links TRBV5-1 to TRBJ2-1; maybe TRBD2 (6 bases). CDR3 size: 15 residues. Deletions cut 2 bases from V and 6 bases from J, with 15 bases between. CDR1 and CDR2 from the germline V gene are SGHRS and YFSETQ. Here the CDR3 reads CASSFRPGEVNEQFF. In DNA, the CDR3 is TGCGCCAGCAGCTTTCGTCCGGGAGAGGTCAATGAGCAGTTCTTC.

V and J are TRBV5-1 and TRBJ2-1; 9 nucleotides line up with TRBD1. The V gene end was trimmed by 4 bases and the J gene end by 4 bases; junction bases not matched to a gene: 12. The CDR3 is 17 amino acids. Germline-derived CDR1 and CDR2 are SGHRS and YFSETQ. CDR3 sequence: CASSPRSIQGAYNEQFF. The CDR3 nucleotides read TGCGCCAGCAGCCCTAGGTCGATACAGGGGGCTTACAATGAGCAGTTCTTC.

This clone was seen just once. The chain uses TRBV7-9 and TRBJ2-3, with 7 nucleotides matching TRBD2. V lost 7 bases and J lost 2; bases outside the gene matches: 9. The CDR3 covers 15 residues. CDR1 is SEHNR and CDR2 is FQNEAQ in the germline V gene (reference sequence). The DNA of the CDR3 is TGTGCCAGCAAGGACGGTCTAGCGGTCACAGATACGCAGTATTTT. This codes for CASKDGLAVTDTQYF. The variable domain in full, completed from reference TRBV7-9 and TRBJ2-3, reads DTGVSQNPRHKITKRGQNVTFRCDPISEHNRLYWYRQTLGQGPEFLTYFQNEAQLEKSRLLSDRFSAERPKGSFSTLEIQRTEQGDSAMYLCASKDGLAVTDTQYFGPGTRLTVL.

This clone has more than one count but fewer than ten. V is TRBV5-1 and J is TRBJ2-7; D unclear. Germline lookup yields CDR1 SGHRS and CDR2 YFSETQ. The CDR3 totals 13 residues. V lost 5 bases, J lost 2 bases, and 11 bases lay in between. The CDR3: CASSRGSTYEQYF. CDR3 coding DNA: TGCGCCAGCAGTCGCGGCTCTACCTACGAGCAGTACTTC.

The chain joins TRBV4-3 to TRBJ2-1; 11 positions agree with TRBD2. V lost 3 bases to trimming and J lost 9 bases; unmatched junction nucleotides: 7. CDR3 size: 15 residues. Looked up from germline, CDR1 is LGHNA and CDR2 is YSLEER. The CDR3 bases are TGCGCCAGCAGCCACTCACTAGCGGGAGTGGCTGAGCAGTTCTTC. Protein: CASSHSLAGVAEQFF.

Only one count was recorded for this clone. The CDR3, as DNA: TGTGCCAGCAGCTTGGTTGGTAGCGAGAACAATGAGCAGTTCTTC. This gives the protein CASSLVGSENNEQFF. This chain connects TRBV5-4 to TRBJ2-1, with D possibly TRBD2 on 5 matching bases. The CDR3 is made up of 15 amino acids. Germline V gene lookup returns CDR1 SGHNT and CDR2 YYREEE (reference sequence). Trimming cost V 0 bases and J 5 bases, with 12 bases left between them.

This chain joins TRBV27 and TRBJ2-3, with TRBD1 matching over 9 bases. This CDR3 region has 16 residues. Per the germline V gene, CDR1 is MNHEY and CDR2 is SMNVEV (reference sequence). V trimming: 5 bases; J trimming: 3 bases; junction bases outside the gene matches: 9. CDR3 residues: CASSLLTGGGTDTQYF. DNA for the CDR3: TGTGCCAGCAGTCTCTTGACAGGGGGGGGGACAGATACGCAGTATTTT.

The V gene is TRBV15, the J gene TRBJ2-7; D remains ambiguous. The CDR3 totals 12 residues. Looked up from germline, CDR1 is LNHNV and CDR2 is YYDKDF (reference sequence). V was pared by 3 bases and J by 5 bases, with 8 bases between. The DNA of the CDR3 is TGTGCCACCAGCAGGAAGGGCCACGAGCAGTACTTC. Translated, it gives CATSRKGHEQYF. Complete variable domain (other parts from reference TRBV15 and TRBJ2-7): DAMVIQNPRYQVTQFGKPVTLSCSQTLNHNVMYWYQQKSSQAPKLLFHYYDKDFNNEADTPDNFQSRRPNTSFCFLDIRSPGLGDTAMYLCATSRKGHEQYFGPGTRLTVT.

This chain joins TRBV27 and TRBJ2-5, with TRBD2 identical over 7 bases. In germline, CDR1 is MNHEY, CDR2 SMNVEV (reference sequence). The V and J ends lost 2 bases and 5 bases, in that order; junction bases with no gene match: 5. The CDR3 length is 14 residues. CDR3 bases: TGTGCCAGCAGTTTAGTGGGGGGGTGGGAGACCCAGTACTTC. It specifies CASSLVGGWETQYF.

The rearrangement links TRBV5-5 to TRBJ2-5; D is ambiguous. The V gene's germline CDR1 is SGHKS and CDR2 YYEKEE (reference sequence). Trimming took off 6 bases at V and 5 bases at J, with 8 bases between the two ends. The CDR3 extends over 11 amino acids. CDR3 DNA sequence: TGTGCCAGCACCCTTGCTGAGACCCAGTACTTC. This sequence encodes CASTLAETQYF.

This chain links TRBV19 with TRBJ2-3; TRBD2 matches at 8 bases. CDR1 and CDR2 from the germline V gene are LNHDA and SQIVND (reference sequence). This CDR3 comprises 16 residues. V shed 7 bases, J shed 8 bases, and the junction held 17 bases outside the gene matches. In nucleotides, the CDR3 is TGTGCCAGTATCCAAACGGGGAGCGGGAGAAGAGGTACGCAGTATTTT. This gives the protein CASIQTGSGRRGTQYF.

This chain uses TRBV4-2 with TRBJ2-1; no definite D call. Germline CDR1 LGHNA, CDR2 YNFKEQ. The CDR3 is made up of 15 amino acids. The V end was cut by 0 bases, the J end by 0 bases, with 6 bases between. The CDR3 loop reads CASSQDLSSYNEQFF. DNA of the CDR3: TGTGCCAGCAGCCAAGATCTTAGCTCCTACAATGAGCAGTTCTTC.

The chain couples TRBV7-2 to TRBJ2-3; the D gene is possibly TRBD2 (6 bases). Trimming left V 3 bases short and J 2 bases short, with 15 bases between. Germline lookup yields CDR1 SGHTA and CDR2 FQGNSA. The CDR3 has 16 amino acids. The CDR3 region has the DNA TGTGCCAGCAGCTTGGGACTCTCCGGAATCACAGATACGCAGTATTTT. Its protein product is CASSLGLSGITDTQYF.